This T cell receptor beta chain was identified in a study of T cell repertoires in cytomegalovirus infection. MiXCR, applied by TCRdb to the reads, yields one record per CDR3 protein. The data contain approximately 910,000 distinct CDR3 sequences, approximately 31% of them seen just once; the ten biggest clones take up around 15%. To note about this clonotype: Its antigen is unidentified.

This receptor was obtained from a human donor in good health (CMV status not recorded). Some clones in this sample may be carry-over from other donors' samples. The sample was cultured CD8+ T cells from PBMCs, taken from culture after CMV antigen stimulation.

In DNA, the CDR3 is TGTGCCAGCAGTTTAATGCCGGCGAACTATGGCTACACCTTC. Translated, it gives CASSLMPANYGYTF. The V gene is TRBV12-3 or TRBV12-4, the J gene TRBJ1-2; no definite D call. V gave up 2 bases and J gave up 2 bases, with 9 bases separating them. The CDR3 totals 14 residues.